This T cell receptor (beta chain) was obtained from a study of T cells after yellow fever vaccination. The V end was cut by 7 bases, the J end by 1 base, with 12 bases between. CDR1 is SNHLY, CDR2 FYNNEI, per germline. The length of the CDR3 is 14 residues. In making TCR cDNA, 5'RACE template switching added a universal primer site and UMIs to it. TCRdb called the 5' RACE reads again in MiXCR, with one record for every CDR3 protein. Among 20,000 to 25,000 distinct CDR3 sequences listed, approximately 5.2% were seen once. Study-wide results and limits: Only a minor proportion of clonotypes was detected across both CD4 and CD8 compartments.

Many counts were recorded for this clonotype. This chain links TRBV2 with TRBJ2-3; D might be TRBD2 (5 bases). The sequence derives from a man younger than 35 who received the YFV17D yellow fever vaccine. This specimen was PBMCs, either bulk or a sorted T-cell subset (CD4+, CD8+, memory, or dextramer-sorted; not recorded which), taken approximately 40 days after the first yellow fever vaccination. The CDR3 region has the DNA TGTGCCAGCATCATAGAGAGGGGCACAGATACGCAGTATTTT. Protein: CASIIERGTDTQYF.